The clone carrying this T cell receptor beta chain was detected many times. Its target is unknown. The V and J ends lost 0 bases and 0 bases respectively, with 6 bases between them. Per the germline V gene, CDR1 is MNHEY and CDR2 is SVGAGI. This CDR3 is built from 16 residues. This specimen belongs to a study of human T cells and chemical hapten exposure. The time point: patch test 1, 2 weeks after DPC sensitization. Treatment in this sample: therapeutic diphenylcyclopropenone sensitization with weekly scalp DPC. In the authors' methods: Between 23,224 and 690,600 TCRs appeared in each sample, and the median stood at around 92,000. TCRdb recomputed calls from the RACE reads with MiXCR, one row per CDR3 protein. TCRdb, not the original authors, processed these V and J calls. The repertoire holds about 380,000 distinct CDR3 sequences, around 5% seen once, with under 2.5% in the top ten. Whole-study findings and limits: TCRs above 1 in 1000 frequency stayed constant with DPC sensitization.

Sequenced material: whole blood, taken in connection with sensitization to the hapten diphenylcyclopropenone (DPC). This TCR came from a woman aged 45-65 years with alopecia areata. Some clones in this sample may be carry-over from other donors' samples. The chain joins TRBV6-5 to TRBJ1-6; no clear D. CDR3 amino acids: CASSYSGNSYNSPLHF. The DNA of the CDR3 is TGTGCCAGCAGTTACTCGGGAAACTCCTATAATTCACCCCTCCACTTT.